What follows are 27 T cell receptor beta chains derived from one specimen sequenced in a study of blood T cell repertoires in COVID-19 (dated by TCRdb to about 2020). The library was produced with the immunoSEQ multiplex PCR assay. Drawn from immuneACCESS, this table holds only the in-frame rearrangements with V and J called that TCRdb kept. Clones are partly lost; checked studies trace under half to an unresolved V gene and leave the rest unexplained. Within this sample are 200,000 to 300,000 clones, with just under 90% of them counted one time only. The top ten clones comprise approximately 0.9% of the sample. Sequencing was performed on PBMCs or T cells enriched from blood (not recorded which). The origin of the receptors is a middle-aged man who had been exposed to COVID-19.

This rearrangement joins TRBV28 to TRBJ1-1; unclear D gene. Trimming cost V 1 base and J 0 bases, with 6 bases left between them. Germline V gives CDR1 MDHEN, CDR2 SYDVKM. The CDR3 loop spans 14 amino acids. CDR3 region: CASSLSGLNTEAFF. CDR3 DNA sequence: TGTGCCAGCAGTTTATCGGGTTTGAACACTGAAGCTTTCTTT. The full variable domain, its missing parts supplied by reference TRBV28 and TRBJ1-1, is DVKVTQSSRYLVKRTGEKVFLECVQDMDHENMFWYRQDPGLGLRLIYFSYDVKMKEKGDIPEGYSVSREKKERFSLILESASTNQTSMYLCASSLSGLNTEAFFGQGTRLTVV.

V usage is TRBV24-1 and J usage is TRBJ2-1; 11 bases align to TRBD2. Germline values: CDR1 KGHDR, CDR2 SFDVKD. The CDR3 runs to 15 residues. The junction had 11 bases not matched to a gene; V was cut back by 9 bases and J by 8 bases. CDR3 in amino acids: CATANQLAGVHEQFF. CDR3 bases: TGTGCCACCGCGAATCAACTAGCGGGAGTTCATGAGCAGTTCTTC.

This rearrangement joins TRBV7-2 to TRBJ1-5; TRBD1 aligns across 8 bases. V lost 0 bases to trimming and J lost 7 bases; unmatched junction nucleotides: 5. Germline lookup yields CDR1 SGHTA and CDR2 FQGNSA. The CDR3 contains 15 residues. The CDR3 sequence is CASSLAQGAEQPQHF. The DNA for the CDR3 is TGTGCCAGCAGCTTAGCGCAGGGGGCGGAGCAGCCCCAGCATTTT.

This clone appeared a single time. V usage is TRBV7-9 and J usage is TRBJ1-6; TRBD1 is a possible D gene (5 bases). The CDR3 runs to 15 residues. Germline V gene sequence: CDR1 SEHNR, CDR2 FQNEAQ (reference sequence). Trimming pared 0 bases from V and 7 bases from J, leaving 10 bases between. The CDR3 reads CASSLATGPNSPLHF. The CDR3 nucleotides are TGTGCCAGCAGCTTAGCCACAGGCCCAAATTCACCCCTCCACTTT.

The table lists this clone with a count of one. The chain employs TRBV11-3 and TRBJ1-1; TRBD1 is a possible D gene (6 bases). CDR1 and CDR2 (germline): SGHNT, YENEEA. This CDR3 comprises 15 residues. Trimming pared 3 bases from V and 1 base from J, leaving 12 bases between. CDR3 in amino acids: CASSLGGRTNTEAFF. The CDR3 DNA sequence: TGTGCCAGCAGCTTGGGGGGGCGAACGAACACTGAAGCTTTCTTT.

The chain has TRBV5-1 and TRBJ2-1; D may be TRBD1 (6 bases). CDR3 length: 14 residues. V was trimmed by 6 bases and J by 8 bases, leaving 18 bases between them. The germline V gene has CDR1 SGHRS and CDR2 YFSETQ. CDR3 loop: CASIGTLGGHEQFF. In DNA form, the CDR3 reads TGCGCCAGCATCGGGACACTAGGAGGTCATGAGCAGTTCTTC.

CDR3 DNA: TGCAGCGTTTCAGGACAGGGCAATCAGCCCCAGCATTTT. It yields the protein CSVSGQGNQPQHF. The rearrangement uses TRBV29-1 and TRBJ1-5; 7 bases match TRBD1. With 5 bases clipped from V and 2 bases from J, the junction kept 3 bases outside the gene matches. Germline CDR1 and CDR2: SQVTM and ANQGSEA. CDR3 size: 13 residues. Combining the CDR3 with reference TRBV29-1 and TRBJ1-5 gives the whole variable domain SAVISQKPSRDICQRGTSLTIQCQVDSQVTMMFWYRQQPGQSLTLIATANQGSEATYESGFVIDKFPISRPNLTFSTLTVSNMSPEDSSIYLCSVSGQGNQPQHFGDGTRLSIL.

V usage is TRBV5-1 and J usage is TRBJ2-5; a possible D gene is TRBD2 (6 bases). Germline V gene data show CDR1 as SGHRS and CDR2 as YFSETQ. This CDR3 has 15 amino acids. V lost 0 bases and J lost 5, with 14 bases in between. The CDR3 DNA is TGCGCCAGCAGCTTGGTGTTCGCGGGGAGTGAGACCCAGTACTTC. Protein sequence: CASSLVFAGSETQYF.

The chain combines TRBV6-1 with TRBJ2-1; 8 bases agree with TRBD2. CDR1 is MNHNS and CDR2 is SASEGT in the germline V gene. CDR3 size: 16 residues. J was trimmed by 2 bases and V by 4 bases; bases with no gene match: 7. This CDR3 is CASSGLAGRAYNEQFF. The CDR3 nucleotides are TGTGCCAGCAGTGGATTAGCGGGGAGGGCCTACAATGAGCAGTTCTTC.

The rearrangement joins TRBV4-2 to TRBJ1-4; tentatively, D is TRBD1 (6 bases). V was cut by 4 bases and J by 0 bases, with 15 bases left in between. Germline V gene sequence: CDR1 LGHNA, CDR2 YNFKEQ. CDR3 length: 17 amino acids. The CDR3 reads CASSRIHRDATNEKLFF. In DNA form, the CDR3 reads TGTGCCAGCAGCCGGATTCACAGGGATGCAACTAATGAAAAACTGTTTTTT.

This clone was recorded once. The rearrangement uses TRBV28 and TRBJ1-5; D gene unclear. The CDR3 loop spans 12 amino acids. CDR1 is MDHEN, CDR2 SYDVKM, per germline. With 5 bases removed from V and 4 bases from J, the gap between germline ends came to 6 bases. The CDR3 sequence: CASSLMNQPQHF. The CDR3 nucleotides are TGTGCCAGCAGTCTTATGAATCAGCCCCAGCATTTT. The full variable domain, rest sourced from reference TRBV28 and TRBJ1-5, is DVKVTQSSRYLVKRTGEKVFLECVQDMDHENMFWYRQDPGLGLRLIYFSYDVKMKEKGDIPEGYSVSREKKERFSLILESASTNQTSMYLCASSLMNQPQHFGDGTRLSIL.

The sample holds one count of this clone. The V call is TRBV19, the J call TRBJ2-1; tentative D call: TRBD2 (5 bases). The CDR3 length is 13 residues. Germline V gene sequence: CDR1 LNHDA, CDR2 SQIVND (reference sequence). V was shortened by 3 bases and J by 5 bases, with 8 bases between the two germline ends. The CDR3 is CASSIGLHNEQFF. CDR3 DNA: TGTGCCAGTAGTATTGGACTTCACAATGAGCAGTTCTTC.

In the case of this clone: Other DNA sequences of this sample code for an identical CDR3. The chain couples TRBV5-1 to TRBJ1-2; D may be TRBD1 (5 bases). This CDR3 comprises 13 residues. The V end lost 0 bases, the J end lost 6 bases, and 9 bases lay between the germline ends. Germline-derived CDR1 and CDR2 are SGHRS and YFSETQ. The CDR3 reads CASSLAGGDGYTF. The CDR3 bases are TGCGCCAGCAGCTTGGCCGGAGGGGATGGCTACACCTTC.

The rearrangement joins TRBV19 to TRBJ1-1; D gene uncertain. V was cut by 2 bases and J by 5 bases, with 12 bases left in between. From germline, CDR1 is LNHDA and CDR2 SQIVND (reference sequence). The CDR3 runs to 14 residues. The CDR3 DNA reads TGTGCCAGTAGTATAAGGGTCCCGGGGACTGAAGCTTTCTTT. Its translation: CASSIRVPGTEAFF. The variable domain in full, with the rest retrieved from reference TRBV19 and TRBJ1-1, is DGGITQSPKYLFRKEGQNVTLSCEQNLNHDAMYWYRQDPGQGLRLIYYSQIVNDFQKGDIAEGYSVSREKKESFPLTVTSAQKNPTAFYLCASSIRVPGTEAFFGQGTRLTVV.

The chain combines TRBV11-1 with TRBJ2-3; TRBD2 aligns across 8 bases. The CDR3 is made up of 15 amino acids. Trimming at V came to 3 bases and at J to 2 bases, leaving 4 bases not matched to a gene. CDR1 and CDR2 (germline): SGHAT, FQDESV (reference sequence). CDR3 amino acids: CASSFELADTDTQYF. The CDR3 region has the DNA TGTGCCAGCAGCTTTGAACTAGCGGACACAGATACGCAGTATTTT.

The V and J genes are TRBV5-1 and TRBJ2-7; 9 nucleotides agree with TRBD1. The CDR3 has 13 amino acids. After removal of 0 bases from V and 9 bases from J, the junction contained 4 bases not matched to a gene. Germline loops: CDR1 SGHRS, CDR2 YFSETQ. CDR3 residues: CASSLGQGERQYV. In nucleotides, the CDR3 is TGCGCCAGCAGCTTGGGACAGGGGGAAAGGCAGTACGTC.

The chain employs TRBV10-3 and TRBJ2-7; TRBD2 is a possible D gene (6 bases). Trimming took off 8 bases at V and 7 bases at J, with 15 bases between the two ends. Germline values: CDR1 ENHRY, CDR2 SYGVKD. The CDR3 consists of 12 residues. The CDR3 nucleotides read TGTGCCATCCGGGACGCAGGAGGGGAGCAGTACGTC. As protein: CAIRDAGGEQYV.

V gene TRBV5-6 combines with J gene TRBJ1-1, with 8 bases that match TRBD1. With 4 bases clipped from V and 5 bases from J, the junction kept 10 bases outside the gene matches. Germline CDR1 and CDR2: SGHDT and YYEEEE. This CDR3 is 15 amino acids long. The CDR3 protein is CASSRVDRENTEAFF. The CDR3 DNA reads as TGTGCCAGCAGCAGAGTGGACAGGGAGAATACTGAAGCTTTCTTT.

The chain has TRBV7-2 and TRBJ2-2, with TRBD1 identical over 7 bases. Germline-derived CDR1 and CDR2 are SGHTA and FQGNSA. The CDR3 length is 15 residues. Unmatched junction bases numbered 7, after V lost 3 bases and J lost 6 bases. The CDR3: CASSLYRGVPGELFF. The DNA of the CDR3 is TGTGCCAGCAGCTTGTACAGGGGAGTGCCCGGGGAGCTGTTTTTT.

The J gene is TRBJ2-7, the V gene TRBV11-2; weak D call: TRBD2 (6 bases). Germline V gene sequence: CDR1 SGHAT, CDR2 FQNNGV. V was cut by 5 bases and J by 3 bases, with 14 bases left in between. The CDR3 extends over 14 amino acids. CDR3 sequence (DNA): TGTGCCAGCAGCGGCCTGGGTAGCGGCTACGAGCAGTACGTC. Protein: CASSGLGSGYEQYV.

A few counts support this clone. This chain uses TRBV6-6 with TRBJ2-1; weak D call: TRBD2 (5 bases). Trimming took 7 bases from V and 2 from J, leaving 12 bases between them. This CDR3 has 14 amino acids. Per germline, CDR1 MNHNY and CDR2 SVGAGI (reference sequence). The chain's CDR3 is CASNLDSTYNEQFF. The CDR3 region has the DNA TGTGCCAGCAACTTGGACTCTACCTACAATGAGCAGTTCTTC.

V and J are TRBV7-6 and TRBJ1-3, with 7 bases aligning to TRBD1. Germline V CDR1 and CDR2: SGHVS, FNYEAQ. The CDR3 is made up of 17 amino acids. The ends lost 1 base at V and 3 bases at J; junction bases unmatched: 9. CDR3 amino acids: CASSLGAGTDSGNTIYF. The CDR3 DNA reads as TGTGCCAGCAGCTTAGGGGCCGGGACAGACAGTGGAAACACCATATATTTT.

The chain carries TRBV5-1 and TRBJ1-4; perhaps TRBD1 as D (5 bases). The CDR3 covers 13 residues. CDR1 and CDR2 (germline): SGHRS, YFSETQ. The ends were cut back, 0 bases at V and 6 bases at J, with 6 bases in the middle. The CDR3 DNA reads TGCGCCAGCAGCTTGGAGGGGTATGAAAAACTGTTTTTT. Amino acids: CASSLEGYEKLFF.

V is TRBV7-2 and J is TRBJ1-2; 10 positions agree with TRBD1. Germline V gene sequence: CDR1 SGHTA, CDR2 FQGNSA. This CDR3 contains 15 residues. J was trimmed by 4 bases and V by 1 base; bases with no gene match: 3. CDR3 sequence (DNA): TGTGCCAGCAGCTTAGTAGGGACAGGGGTCTATGGCTACACCTTC. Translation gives CASSLVGTGVYGYTF.

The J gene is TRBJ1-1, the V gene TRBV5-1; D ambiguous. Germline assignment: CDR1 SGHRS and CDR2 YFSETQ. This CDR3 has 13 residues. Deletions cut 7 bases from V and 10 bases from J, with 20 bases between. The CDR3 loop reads CASYLTGDKRAFF. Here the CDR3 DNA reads TGCGCCAGCTACTTGACGGGAGATAAGCGAGCTTTCTTT.

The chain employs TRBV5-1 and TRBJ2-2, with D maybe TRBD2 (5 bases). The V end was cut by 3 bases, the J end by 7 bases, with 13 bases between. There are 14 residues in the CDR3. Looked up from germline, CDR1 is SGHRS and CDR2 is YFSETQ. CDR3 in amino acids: CASSWTSINGELFF. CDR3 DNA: TGCGCCAGCAGCTGGACTTCCATAAACGGGGAGCTGTTTTTT.

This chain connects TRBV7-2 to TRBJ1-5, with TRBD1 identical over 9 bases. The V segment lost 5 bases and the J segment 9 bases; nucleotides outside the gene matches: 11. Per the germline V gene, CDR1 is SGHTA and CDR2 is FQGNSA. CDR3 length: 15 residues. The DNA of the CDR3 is TGTGCCAGCAGCATCCGGGACAGGGTTTCGTGGCCCCAGCATTTT. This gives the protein CASSIRDRVSWPQHF.